Sequencing of this T cell receptor beta chain was carried out in a study of STAT5B mutations in CD4+ large granular lymphocyte leukemia. A remark on this clone: Its specificity is not known.

General study points: TRBV06-family usage was enriched in top patient clones (8/27) versus controls (2/35).

This table comes from immunoSEQ multiplex PCR, and its TCRdb copy is limited to in-frame clones, with some not included. The table lists some 33,000 clones, 60% to 80% of them singletons, with 0.25% to 0.35% in the top ten. V lost 2 bases to trimming and J lost 1 base, with 3 bases between them. This CDR3 is 12 amino acids long. CDR1 is WNHNN and CDR2 is SYGVQD in the germline V gene (reference sequence). This receptor was identified in a human donor in good health. V gene TRBV10-1 combines with J gene TRBJ2-7; no clear D. Sequencing was performed on CD4+ T cells from blood buffy coats. DNA of the CDR3: TGCGCCAGCAGTGAGACATCCTACGAGCAGTACTTC. Residues: CASSETSYEQYF.